The entry below gives a single TCR beta chain sequence along with its context. What it binds is unknown. This record comes from a study of T cell repertoires in cytomegalovirus infection. Study-wide context: Matching HLA type, along with CMV infection, was indicated by public TCR beta signatures.

CDR1 KGHDR and CDR2 SFDVKD come from the germline V gene. The V end was cut by 6 bases, the J end by 6 bases, with 12 bases between. CDR3 size: 13 residues. TCRdb redid the calling of the reads with MiXCR, one entry per CDR3 protein. The repertoire holds approximately 600,000 distinct CDR3 sequences, with over 35% as singletons. Overall study findings and caveats: Based on cumulative public TCR beta family frequency, carriers of CMV plus the relevant HLA were identified. Predominance within the ex vivo response was attributable to HLA-C-restricted CMV-specific TCR beta clonotypes.

This TCR was recovered from a human donor in good health (CMV status not recorded). Some clones in this sample may be carry-over from other donors' samples. The J gene is TRBJ2-3, the V gene TRBV24-1; D may be TRBD1 or TRBD2 (5 bases each). Here the sequenced sample was cultured PBMCs, taken from culture after CMV antigen stimulation. The CDR3 here is CATSNQGEDTQYF. CDR3 nucleotide sequence: TGTGCCACCAGTAATCAGGGAGAGGATACGCAGTATTTT.